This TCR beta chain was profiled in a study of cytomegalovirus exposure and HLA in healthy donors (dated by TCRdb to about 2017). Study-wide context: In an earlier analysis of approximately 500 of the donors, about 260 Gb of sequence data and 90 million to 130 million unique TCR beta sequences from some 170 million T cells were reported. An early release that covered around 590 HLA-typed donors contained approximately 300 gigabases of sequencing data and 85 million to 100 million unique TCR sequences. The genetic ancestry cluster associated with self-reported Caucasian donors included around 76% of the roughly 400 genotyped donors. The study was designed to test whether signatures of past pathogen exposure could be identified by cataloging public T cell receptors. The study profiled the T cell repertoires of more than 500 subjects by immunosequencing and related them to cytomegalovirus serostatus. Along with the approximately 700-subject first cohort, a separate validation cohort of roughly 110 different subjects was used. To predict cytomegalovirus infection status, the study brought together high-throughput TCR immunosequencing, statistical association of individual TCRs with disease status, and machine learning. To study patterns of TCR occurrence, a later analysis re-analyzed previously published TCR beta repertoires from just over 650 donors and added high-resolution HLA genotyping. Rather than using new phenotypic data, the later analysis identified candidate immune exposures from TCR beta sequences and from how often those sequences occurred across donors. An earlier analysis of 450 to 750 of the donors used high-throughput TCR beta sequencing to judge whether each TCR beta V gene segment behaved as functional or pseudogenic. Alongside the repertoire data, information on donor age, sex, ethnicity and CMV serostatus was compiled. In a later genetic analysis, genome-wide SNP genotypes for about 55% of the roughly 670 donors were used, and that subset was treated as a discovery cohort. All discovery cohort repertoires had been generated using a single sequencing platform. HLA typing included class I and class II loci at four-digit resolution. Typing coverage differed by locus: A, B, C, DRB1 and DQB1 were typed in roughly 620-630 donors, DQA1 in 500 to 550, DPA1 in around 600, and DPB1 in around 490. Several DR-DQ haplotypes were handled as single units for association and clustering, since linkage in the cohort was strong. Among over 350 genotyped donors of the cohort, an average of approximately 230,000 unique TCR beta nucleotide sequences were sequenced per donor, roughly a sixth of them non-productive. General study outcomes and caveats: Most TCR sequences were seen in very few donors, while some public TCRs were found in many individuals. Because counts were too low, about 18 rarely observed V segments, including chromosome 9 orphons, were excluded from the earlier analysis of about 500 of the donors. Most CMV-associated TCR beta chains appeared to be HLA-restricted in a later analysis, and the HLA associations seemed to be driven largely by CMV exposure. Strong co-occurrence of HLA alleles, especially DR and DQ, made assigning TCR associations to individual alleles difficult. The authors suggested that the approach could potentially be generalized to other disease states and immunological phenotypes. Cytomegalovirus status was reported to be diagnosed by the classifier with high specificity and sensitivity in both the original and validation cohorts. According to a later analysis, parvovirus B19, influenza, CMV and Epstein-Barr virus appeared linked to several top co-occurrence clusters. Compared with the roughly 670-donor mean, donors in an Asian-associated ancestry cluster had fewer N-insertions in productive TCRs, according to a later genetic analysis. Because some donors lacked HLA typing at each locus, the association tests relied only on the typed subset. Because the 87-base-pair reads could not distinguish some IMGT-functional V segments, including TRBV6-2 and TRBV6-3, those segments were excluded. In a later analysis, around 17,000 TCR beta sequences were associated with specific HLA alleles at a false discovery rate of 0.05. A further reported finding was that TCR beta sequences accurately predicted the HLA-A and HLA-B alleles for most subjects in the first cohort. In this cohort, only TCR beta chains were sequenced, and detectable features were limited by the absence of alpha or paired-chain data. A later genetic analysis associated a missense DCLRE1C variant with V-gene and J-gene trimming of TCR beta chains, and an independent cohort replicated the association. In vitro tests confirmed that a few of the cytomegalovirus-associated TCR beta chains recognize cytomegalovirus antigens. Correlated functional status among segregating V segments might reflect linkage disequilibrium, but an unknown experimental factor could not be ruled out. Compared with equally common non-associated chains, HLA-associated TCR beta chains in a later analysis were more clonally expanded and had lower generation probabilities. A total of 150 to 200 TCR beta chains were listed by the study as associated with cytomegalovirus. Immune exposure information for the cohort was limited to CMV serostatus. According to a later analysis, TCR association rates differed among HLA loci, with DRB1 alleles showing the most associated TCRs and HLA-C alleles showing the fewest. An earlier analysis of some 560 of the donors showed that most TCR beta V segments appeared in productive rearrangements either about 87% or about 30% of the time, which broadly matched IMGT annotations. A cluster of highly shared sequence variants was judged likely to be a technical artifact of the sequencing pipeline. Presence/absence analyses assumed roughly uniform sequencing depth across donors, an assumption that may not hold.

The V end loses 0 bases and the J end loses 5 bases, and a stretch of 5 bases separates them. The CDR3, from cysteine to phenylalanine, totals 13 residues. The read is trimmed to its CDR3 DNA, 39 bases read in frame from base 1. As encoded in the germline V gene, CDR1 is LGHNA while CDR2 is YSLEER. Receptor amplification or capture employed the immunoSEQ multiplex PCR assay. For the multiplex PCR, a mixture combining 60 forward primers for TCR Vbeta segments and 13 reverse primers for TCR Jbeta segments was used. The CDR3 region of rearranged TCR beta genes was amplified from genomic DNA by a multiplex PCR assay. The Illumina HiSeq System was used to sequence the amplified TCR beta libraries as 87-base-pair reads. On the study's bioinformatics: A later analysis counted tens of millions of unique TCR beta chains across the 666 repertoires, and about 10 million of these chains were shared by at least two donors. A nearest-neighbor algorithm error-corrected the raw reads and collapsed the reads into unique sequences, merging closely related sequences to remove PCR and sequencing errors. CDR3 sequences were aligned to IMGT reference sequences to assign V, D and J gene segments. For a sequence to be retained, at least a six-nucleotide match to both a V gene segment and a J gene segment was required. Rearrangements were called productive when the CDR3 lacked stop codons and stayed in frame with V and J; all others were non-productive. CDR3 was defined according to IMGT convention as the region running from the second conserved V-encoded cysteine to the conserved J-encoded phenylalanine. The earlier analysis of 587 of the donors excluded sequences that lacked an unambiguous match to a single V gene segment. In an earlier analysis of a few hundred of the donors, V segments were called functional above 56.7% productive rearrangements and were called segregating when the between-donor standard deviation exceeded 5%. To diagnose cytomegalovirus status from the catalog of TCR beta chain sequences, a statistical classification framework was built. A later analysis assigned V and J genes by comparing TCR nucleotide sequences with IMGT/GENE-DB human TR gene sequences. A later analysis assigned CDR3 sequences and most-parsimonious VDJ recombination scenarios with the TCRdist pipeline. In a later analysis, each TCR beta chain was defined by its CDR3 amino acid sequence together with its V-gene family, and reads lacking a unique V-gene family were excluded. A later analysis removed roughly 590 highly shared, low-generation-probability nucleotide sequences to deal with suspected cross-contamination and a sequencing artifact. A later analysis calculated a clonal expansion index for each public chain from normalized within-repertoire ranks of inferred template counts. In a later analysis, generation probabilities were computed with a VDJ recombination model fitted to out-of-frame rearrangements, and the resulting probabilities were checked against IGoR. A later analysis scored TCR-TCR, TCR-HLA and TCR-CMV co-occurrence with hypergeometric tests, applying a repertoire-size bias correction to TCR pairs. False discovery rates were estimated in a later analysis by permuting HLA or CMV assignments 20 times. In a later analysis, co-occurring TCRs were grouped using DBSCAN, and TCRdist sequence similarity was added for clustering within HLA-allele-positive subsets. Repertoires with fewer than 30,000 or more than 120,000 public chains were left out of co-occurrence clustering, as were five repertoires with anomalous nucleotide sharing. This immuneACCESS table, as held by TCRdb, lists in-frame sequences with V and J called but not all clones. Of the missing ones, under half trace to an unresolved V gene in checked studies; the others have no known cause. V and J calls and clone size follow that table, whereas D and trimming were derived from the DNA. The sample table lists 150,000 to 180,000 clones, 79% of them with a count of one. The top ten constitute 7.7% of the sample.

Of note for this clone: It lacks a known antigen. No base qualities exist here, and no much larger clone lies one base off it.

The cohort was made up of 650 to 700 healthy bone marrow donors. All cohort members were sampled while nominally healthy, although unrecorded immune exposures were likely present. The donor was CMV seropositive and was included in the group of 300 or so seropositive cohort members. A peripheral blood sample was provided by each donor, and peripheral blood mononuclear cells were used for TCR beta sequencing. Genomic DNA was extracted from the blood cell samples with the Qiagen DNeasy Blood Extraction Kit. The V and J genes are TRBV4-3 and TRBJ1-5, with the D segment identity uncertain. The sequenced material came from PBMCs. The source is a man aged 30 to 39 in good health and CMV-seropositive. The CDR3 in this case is CASSQDRDQPQHF. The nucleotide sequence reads TGCGCCAGCAGCCAAGATCGGGATCAGCCCCAGCATTTT.